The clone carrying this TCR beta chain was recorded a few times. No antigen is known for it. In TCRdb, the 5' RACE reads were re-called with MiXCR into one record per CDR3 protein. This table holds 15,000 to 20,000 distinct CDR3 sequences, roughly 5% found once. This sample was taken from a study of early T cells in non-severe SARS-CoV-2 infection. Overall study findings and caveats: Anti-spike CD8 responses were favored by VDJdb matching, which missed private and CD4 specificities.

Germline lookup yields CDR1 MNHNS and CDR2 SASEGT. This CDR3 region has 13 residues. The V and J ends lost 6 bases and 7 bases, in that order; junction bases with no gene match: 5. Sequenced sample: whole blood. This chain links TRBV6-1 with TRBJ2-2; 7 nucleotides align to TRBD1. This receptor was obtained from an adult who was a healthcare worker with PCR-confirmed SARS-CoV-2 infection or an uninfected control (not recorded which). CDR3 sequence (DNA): TGTGCCAGCAGGACAGGGCGGGTCGGGGAGCTGTTTTTT. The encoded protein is CASRTGRVGELFF.